The T cell receptor beta chain under discussion was sequenced for a study of blood T cell repertoires in COVID-19 (TCRdb year 2020). With regard to the full study: Collaborator samples came from the United States, Italy and Spain and covered acute and convalescent phases of COVID-19. The material from the prospective study consisted of cDNA or gDNA derived from T cells, B-cell-depleted T cells, or PBMCs. The dataset comprised deeply sampled blood TCRbeta repertoires from subjects exposed to, actively infected with, or recovered from COVID-19. The repertoires were released in a freely available public database intended as a resource for research on the immune response to SARS-CoV-2. Samples were obtained from the ongoing ImmuneRACE study (first 160 participants) and from some 1,200 subjects provided by 6 global collaborators. Sample metadata almost always included a de-identified subject ID, COVID-19 status, age in years and sex. HLA class I and class II types, where available, came from metadata supplied by the sample provider rather than from assay-based typing.

TCRbeta CDR3 regions were amplified from genomic DNA by means of the immunoSEQ Assay, a bias-controlled multiplex PCR. The original pipeline was this. The number of nucleated cells in each sample was estimated from the amplification of reference gene primers within the assay. To quantify the absolute abundance of each unique TCRbeta CDR3 rearrangement, sequence reads were collapsed and filtered. Productive Simpson clonality was computed per sample as the square root of Simpson's diversity index over productive rearrangements. The clones in this table, taken by TCRdb from immuneACCESS, are in-frame only. Not every clone is retained; where verified, under half of the shortfall comes from an unresolved V gene, and the cause of the rest is unknown. The V and J calls and clone size are taken from that table; D and trimming were inferred from the DNA. The sample table shows approximately 70,000 clones, and about nine tenths are seen once. Approximately 10% of the sample lies in the top ten.

Whole blood was collected in K2EDTA tubes by collaborating institutions according to the institutions' own protocols. For TCRbeta analysis, collaborators shipped samples as frozen whole blood, isolated PBMCs, or DNA extracted from either of those sample types. Results the study describes overall, beyond this receptor: The amount of clinical and demographic metadata varied by source and participant and was provided uncurated.

This clone was picked up one time. Its antigen remains unidentified. No much larger clonotype is one base removed from it; base qualities were not supplied. Including cysteine and phenylalanine, the CDR3 has 14 amino acids. Just CDR3 DNA is preserved here, 42 bases in frame from base 1. Deletion took 6 bases off V and 4 bases off J, with a span of 15 bases between the germline ends. As encoded in the germline V gene, CDR1 is MGHRA while CDR2 is YSYEKL. The chain was built from TRBV4-1 and TRBJ1-1, with the D gene not confidently named. The TCR was taken from a man in his sixties or seventies with active or convalescent COVID-19. The sample comprised peripheral blood. The CDR3 region: CASSEREWSTEAFF. The bases are TGCGCCAGCAGTGAGAGGGAATGGAGCACTGAAGCTTTCTTT.